This entry describes one TCR beta chain. No cognate antigen has been identified for it. No much larger clonotype is one base removed from it; base qualities were not supplied. The data are from a study of shared clonotypes between healthy human individuals (dated by TCRdb to 2018 to 2020). For the study in its entirety: Two women and a few men aged 18 to 49 years were included in the cohort. For each donor, CD4 naive and CD4 memory were each given three plates, CD8 naive was given two plates, and CD8 memory was given one plate. To estimate repertoire size and how much clonotype sharing occurs between individuals, the study deeply sequenced the blood TCR repertoires of five healthy adults. To increase sequencing depth and limit assay-specific biases, different laboratories used diverse techniques to prepare libraries and sequence TCR repertoires. Between about 0.85 and 9.5 billion PBMCs per donor were obtained by leukapheresis. Study-wide conclusions, independent of this receptor: Pairwise subsampling indicated that sequencing depth was expected to affect the degree of clonotype sharing among donors. Sampling was restricted to blood, and TCR repertoires in tissue are likely to differ from TCR repertoires in blood. Incomplete sequencing was indicated by rarefaction of sorted-subset datasets, despite the large sequencing depth. Because the study included a small number of donors, the genetic and exposure-history diversity represented was limited. Compared with non-shared clonotypes, clonotypes shared by all four sorted-subset donors had higher generation probabilities. When a few donors were compared, the shared fraction of clonotypes was about 5.5% for naive CD4, 3.5% to 4% for naive CD8, 2% to 2.5% for memory CD4, and 0.4% for memory CD8. Estimated clonotype richness was generally larger for naive than for memory subsets.

CD8 naive samples were obtained by positive selection for CCR7 among CD45RO-negative cells, yielding a CD45RA+CCR7+ population from which TemRA cells were excluded. The donors were healthy, HIV-negative adults with no recently reported acute infections or vaccinations. Every donor was a Caucasian adult living in Nashville, Tennessee, USA. Blood was obtained by leukapheresis, after which PBMCs were separated by Ficoll-Histopaque density gradient centrifugation and cryopreserved in liquid nitrogen vapor phase. Purity and quantity of every magnetically sorted T cell population were checked by analytical flow cytometry. From each sorted fraction, genomic DNA was isolated and quantified by UV absorbance on a Nanodrop 2000c. Using the deep immunoSEQ assay, multiplex PCR amplified TCR CDR3 regions from genomic DNA. Extracted genomic DNA from each cell subset was spread evenly across all wells of several immunoSEQ 96-well plates, with each plate serving as a replicate. For sorted subsets, each replicate PCR was loaded with 150 to 250 ng genomic DNA, equivalent to about 33,000 T cell genomes. Purified libraries were measured with a Qubit 3.0 fluorometer, size-checked on a Bioanalyzer 2100, and measured again with the KAPA Library Quantification kit. A separate single-read 150-cycle Illumina NextSeq 550 flow cell was used to sequence each immunoSEQ 96-well plate. Turning to the authors' computational methods: The immunoSEQ output contained only junctional sequences without quality scores, so filtering could not match that applied to full-length reads. Sequences were annotated with PyIR, a Python wrapper for IgBLAST v1.9, using IMGT germline references to assign V/J genes and CDR3. Reads were filtered out if the reads had weak V/J assignments (E-value above 1e-6), no CDR3, stop codons, out-of-frame junctions, or ambiguous translated residues. A V3J clonotype was defined by an identical inferred V gene, J gene, and CDR3 amino acid sequence. Percentage overlap between repertoires was computed as shared unique clonotypes divided by the size of the smaller repertoire. Repertoire richness was assessed with RTK rarefaction, the Chao1 estimator, and Recon v2.1 estimates of unobserved clonotypes. Generation probabilities for all TCRbeta clonotypes obtained by the gDNA method from a handful of donors were computed using OLGA. The table comes from immuneACCESS by way of TCRdb, which keeps in-frame sequences with V and J called. Part of the clones is missing from these tables; in studies checked, under half for an unresolved V gene and the rest for unknown reasons. The V and J calls and clone size come from that table; D and trimming were worked out from the DNA. The sample table shows millions of clones, and roughly 91% are seen once. The top ten clonotypes cover roughly 1.7% of the sample.

Looking up the germline V gene yields CDR1 LGHNA and CDR2 YNFKEQ. CDR3 length: 16 amino acids, cysteine to phenylalanine. The entry retains the CDR3 DNA only, 48 bases that are in frame from base 1. V ends up 1 base short and J 4 bases short, with an unmatched junction base count of 7. In this chain, TRBV4-2 is recombined with TRBJ1-2; TRBD1 agrees with 9 junctional bases. The receptor was isolated from a young man in good health. Some clones in this sample may be carry-over from other donors' samples. Sequenced sample: naive CD8+ T cells from PBMCs. According to the study, the label for this sample's cell subset or site signals: CD45RA+CCR7+. The base sequence is TGTGCCAGCAGCCAAGCGGGGGAGACAGGGGGCTATGGCTACACCTTC. Protein translation: CASSQAGETGGYGYTF.